These 8 T cell receptor beta chains were sequenced from one sample in a study of response to subunit inactivated influenza vaccine. MiXCR was run by TCRdb on the RT-PCR reads, yielding one entry per CDR3 protein. Of about 780,000 distinct CDR3 sequences listed, roughly 18% were seen once; the top ten hold approximately 10%. The input for sequencing was PBMCs from blood, taken 4 to 6 days after vaccination. These receptors originate from a man aged 50 to 59 who received an inactivated influenza vaccine.

DNA of the CDR3: TGCAGTGGAAGCTCGTACTACAATGAGCAGTTCTTC. Amino acids: CSGSSYYNEQFF. The V and J genes are TRBV20-1 and TRBJ2-1, with unresolved D. Trimming shortened V by 7 bases and J by 3 bases, and 10 bases separated the two germline ends. CDR3 length equals 12 residues. Germline values: CDR1 DFQATT, CDR2 SNEGSKA (reference sequence).

At least ten counts were recorded for this clonotype. J is TRBJ2-7 and V is TRBV9; 7 bases map to TRBD1. The length of the CDR3 is 14 residues. V lost 4 bases to trimming and J lost 2 bases; unmatched junction nucleotides: 6. The germline CDR1 and CDR2 sequences are SGDLS and YYNGEE. In nucleotides, the CDR3 is TGTGCCAGCAGCCCATGGGACAGAACCTACGAGCAGTACTTC. Translation gives CASSPWDRTYEQYF.

This clonotype was seen ten or more times. The chain combines TRBV27 with TRBJ1-5; D might be TRBD1 (5 bases). Germline assignment: CDR1 MNHEY and CDR2 SMNVEV (reference sequence). The CDR3 totals 17 residues. Trimming cost V 0 bases and J 1 base, with 13 bases left between them. DNA for the CDR3: TGTGCCAGCAGTTTATCGGGGGGGACGGTCAGCAATCAGCCCCAGCATTTT. It specifies CASSLSGGTVSNQPQHF.

The V and J genes are TRBV20-1 and TRBJ1-6; 7 bases are shared with TRBD1. The CDR3 extends over 15 amino acids. V dropped 4 bases and J dropped 5; count of bases not matched to a gene: 8. Germline CDR1 DFQATT, CDR2 SNEGSKA (reference sequence). In DNA, the CDR3 is TGCAGTGCTAACCGCCCCGGGACAGATAATTCACCCCTCCACTTT. Its translation is CSANRPGTDNSPLHF.

V is TRBV5-1 and J is TRBJ2-3; 10 nucleotides agree with TRBD2. The V and J ends lost 0 bases and 4 bases, in that order; junction bases with no gene match: 5. The length of the CDR3 is 16 residues. CDR1 is SGHRS and CDR2 is YFSETQ in the germline V gene. CDR3: CASSLALAGASDTQYF. DNA of the CDR3: TGCGCCAGCAGCTTGGCGCTAGCGGGAGCCTCAGATACGCAGTATTTT.

This clonotype was counted once. The chain is built from TRBV30 and TRBJ2-2, with TRBD1 as a possible D gene (6 bases). Deletions cut 0 bases from V and 6 bases from J, with 11 bases between. Germline V gene sequence: CDR1 GTSNPN, CDR2 SVGIG (reference sequence). The CDR3 runs 14 residues. The CDR3 DNA reads TGTGCCTGGAGTGTTGGGGGCCTTTCCGGGGAGCTGTTTTTT. Protein: CAWSVGGLSGELFF. The whole variable domain, filled in from reference TRBV30 and TRBJ2-2, reads SQTIHQWPATLVQPVGSPLSLECTVEGTSNPNLYWYRQAAGRGLQLLFYSVGIGQISSEVPQNLSASRPQDRQFILSSKKLLLSDSGFYLCAWSVGGLSGELFFGEGSRLTVL.

The chain carries TRBV7-9 and TRBJ2-3, with 12 bases fitting TRBD2. CDR3 length equals 15 residues. Germline CDR1 is SEHNR and CDR2 is FQNEAQ (reference sequence). The V segment lost 7 bases and the J segment 3 bases; nucleotides outside the gene matches: 5. The CDR3 DNA follows: TGTGCCAGCACCGCGACTAGCGGGAGAACAGATACGCAGTATTTT. Encoded protein: CASTATSGRTDTQYF.

This clonotype was found a few times. The V and J genes are TRBV12-3 or TRBV12-4 and TRBJ2-2, with 8 nucleotides matching TRBD2. V lost 5 bases, J lost 1 base, and 6 bases stayed unmatched. The CDR3 runs to 16 residues. The CDR3 here is CASSDWTSRNTGELFF. CDR3 nucleotides: TGTGCCAGCAGTGACTGGACTAGCAGGAACACCGGGGAGCTGTTTTTT.